This passage covers 3 T cell receptor beta chains from one sample sequenced in a study of cytomegalovirus exposure and HLA in healthy donors. The PCR had 60 Vbeta and 13 Jbeta primers. Data came from immunoSEQ multiplex PCR; TCRdb stores just in-frame clones and leaves some out. The repertoire holds roughly 84,000 clones, with around 77% as singletons. The specimen was PBMCs. These receptors all come from a man in his forties or fifties in good health and CMV-seronegative.

The chain employs TRBV11-3 and TRBJ1-2; possible D gene TRBD1, 6 bases. Germline loops: CDR1 SGHNT, CDR2 YENEEA. The CDR3 runs 14 residues. Trimming pared 0 bases from V and 7 bases from J, leaving 12 bases between. The chain's CDR3 is CASSLDPGRGGYTF. The CDR3 nucleotides read TGTGCCAGCAGCTTAGATCCGGGCAGGGGTGGCTACACCTTC.

The gene calls are TRBV28 and TRBJ1-5, with 8 positions matching TRBD1. The CDR3 loop spans 16 amino acids. V lost 6 bases to trimming and J lost 4 bases; unmatched junction nucleotides: 11. Germline CDR1 and CDR2: MDHEN and SYDVKM. CDR3 protein: CASSPRGRGENQPQHF. The CDR3 region has the DNA TGTGCCAGCAGCCCCAGGGGGCGAGGAGAAAATCAGCCCCAGCATTTT.

The chain is built from TRBV7-8 and TRBJ2-2, with D tentatively TRBD1 (6 bases). Germline values: CDR1 SGHVS, CDR2 FQNEAQ. Trimming stripped 4 bases from V and 7 bases from J, with 13 bases between. CDR3 length: 14 residues. The CDR3 is CASSSDTGIGELFF. Written as DNA, the CDR3 is TGTGCCAGCAGCTCTGACACAGGGATCGGGGAGCTGTTTTTT. The whole variable domain, filled in from reference TRBV7-8 and TRBJ2-2, reads GAGVSQSPRYKVAKRGQDVALRCDPISGHVSLFWYQQALGQGPEFLTYFQNEAQLDKSGLPSDRFFAERPEGSVSTLKIQRTQQEDSAVYLCASSSDTGIGELFFGEGSRLTVL.